This T cell receptor (beta chain) was identified during a study of regulatory T cells in long-lasting Graves disease. Study findings and constraints: Persistent disease favored TRBV28, TRBJ1-2 and TRBJ2-5.

The germline V gene encodes CDR1 GTSNPN and CDR2 SVGIG (reference sequence). V lost 4 bases and J 7 bases, leaving 10 bases between the germline ends. The CDR3 is made up of 11 amino acids. iRepertoire HTBI primers and Arm-PCR of CDR3 regions built TCR beta libraries. TCRdb redid the calling of the multiplex PCR reads with MiXCR, one entry per CDR3 protein. The table includes 500,000 to 700,000 distinct CDR3 sequences, roughly 30% detected once. This clonotype showed up just a few times. Its matching antigen is unknown. Time point of the sample: persistent/refractory GD, antithyroid drugs over 5 years with positive TRAb. The TCR library was made from RNA that had been extracted from PBMCs in TRIzol. Guidelines of the American Thyroid Association were used to diagnose Graves' disease.

V usage is TRBV30 and J usage is TRBJ1-1; D uncertain. This TCR derives from a female donor with Graves disease. This sample comprised peripheral blood mononuclear cells (PBMCs), obtained when the disease was refractory, from a patient treated with antithyroid drugs. The CDR3 region has the DNA TGTGCCTGGATGGTTACGGTTGAAGCTTTCTTT. Encoded protein: CAWMVTVEAFF.